This T cell receptor beta chain was obtained from a study of cytomegalovirus exposure and HLA in healthy donors. The repertoire was sequenced with immunoSEQ multiplex PCR; TCRdb's copy has only in-frame clones and lacks some. The sample gives over 85,000 clones, 93% of which show up once; approximately 1.1% is in the top ten. Trimming took off 3 bases at V and 10 bases at J, with 17 bases between the two ends. Germline CDR1 SGHRS, CDR2 YFSETQ. The length of the CDR3 is 14 residues. The specimen was PBMCs. The receptor was derived from a woman aged 30 to 39 in good health and CMV-seropositive. The chain joins TRBV5-1 to TRBJ2-1; D perhaps matches TRBD2 (5 bases). The CDR3 reads CASSSPTQLGEQFF. The CDR3 DNA is TGCGCCAGCAGCTCCCCAACCCAACTAGGCGAGCAGTTCTTC.